This TCR beta chain emerged from a study of cytomegalovirus exposure and HLA in healthy donors. Overall study: Within the Caucasian-associated ancestry cluster were around four fifths of the approximately 370 genotyped donors.

PCR amplification relied on 60 Vbeta primers (plus 13 Jbeta primers). Only in-frame clones appear in the TCRdb table, and some are missing; sequencing was by immunoSEQ multiplex PCR. Of some 140,000 clones in the sample, more than 70% are singletons; the top ten hold approximately 2%. From germline, CDR1 is SNHLY and CDR2 FYNNEI. V shed 2 bases, J shed 4 bases, and the junction held 10 bases outside the gene matches. The CDR3 is 16 amino acids. The chain is built from TRBV2 and TRBJ1-2; 7 bases align to TRBD1. The source is a man under 40 in good health and CMV-seronegative. Sequences were obtained from PBMCs. The CDR3 nucleotides are TGTGCCAGCAGTGAAAACAGGGGAATCCCCAGCTATGGCTACACCTTC. Its translation is CASSENRGIPSYGYTF.